One and the same sample provided the 27 T cell receptor beta chains below, sequenced in a study of graft-versus-host responses after intestinal transplantation. These TCRs are of unknown antigen specificity. Profiling relied on immunoSEQ multiplex PCR, and the TCRdb table lists in-frame clones only, not all of them. Of some 110,000 clones in the sample, over 75% are singletons; the top ten hold 0.7% to 0.9%. The starting material was unstimulated CD4+ T cells sorted from spleen or lymph node cells, obtained before intestinal transplant. The receptors were gathered from a human donor who received an intestinal transplant.

The chain couples TRBV4-2 to TRBJ2-6, with a possible D match to TRBD2 (6 bases). Trimming pared 11 bases from V and 0 bases from J, leaving 14 bases between. Germline V gene data show CDR1 as LGHNA and CDR2 as YNFKEQ. The CDR3 is made up of 15 amino acids. The CDR3 DNA reads as TGTGCCTGCGGCGGGGATAACTCTGGGGCCAACGTCCTGACTTTC. It yields the protein CACGGDNSGANVLTF.

Written as DNA, the CDR3 is TGTGCCAGCAGCACCGACAGGGCAGGGGGGGAAAAACTGTTTTTT. This gives the protein CASSTDRAGGEKLFF. V and J are TRBV9 and TRBJ1-4; TRBD1 aligns across 7 bases. With V trimmed by 4 bases and J by 8 bases, 11 bases remained unmatched. Per germline, CDR1 SGDLS and CDR2 YYNGEE. The length of the CDR3 is 15 residues.

The chain has TRBV6-5 and TRBJ1-6, with D possibly matching TRBD1 (5 bases). V was shortened by 5 bases and J by 7 bases, with 12 bases between the two germline ends. Germline V gene lookup returns CDR1 MNHEY and CDR2 SVGAGI. The CDR3 loop spans 14 amino acids. The CDR3 reads CASSQGRENSPLHF. The DNA of the CDR3 is TGTGCCAGCAGTCAGGGACGGGAAAATTCACCCCTCCACTTT.

The chain combines TRBV18 with TRBJ2-3; maybe TRBD2 (5 bases). This CDR3 has 16 residues. Per the germline V gene, CDR1 is KGHSH and CDR2 is LQKENI. V lost 4 bases, J lost 5 bases, and 19 bases lay in between. The CDR3 DNA reads TGTGCCAGCTCACGGGATAATAGCGCTACTCTAGATACGCAGTATTTT. Its translation is CASSRDNSATLDTQYF.

The chain is built from TRBV5-6 and TRBJ1-6; D remains ambiguous. The CDR3 sequence is 15 residues long. Germline-derived CDR1 and CDR2 are SGHDT and YYEEEE. Trimming took 0 bases from V and 2 from J, leaving 6 bases between them. CDR3 loop: CASSLVDTYNSPLHF. The CDR3 nucleotides read TGTGCCAGCAGCTTGGTTGACACCTATAATTCACCCCTCCACTTT.

The chain couples TRBV5-1 to TRBJ1-2, with D possibly TRBD1 on 5 matching bases. CDR1 is SGHRS and CDR2 is YFSETQ in the germline V gene. V was shortened by 1 base and J by 6 bases, with 10 bases between the two germline ends. This CDR3 contains 13 residues. The chain's CDR3 is CASSLRGGDGYTF. In DNA, the CDR3 is TGCGCCAGCAGCTTGCGGGGGGGAGATGGCTACACCTTC.

Turning to this clone: The sample holds other DNA sequences that translate to the same CDR3. This chain connects TRBV6-1 to TRBJ2-1; D gene unclear. V lost 3 bases and J lost 4, with 4 bases in between. CDR1 and CDR2 (germline): MNHNS, SASEGT. The length of the CDR3 is 12 residues. In nucleotides, the CDR3 is TGTGCCAGCAGTGAGGCTTACAATGAGCAGTTCTTC. Amino acid sequence: CASSEAYNEQFF.

This clone was observed a handful of times. In DNA, the CDR3 is TGTGCCAGCAGACAGGGGAGGGACTATGGCTACACCTTC. It yields the protein CASRQGRDYGYTF. The chain carries TRBV6-1 and TRBJ1-2, with 7 nucleotides matching TRBD1. The CDR3 has 13 residues. Germline trimming cut 6 bases from V and 3 bases from J; bases unmatched to any gene: 4. Looked up from germline, CDR1 is MNHNS and CDR2 is SASEGT.

This clone has a single count. The rearrangement uses TRBV6-1 and TRBJ1-6, with a tentative D call TRBD1 (6 bases). This CDR3 contains 16 residues. Germline CDR1 is MNHNS and CDR2 is SASEGT. V was clipped by 2 bases and J by 2 bases, with 10 bases between them. CDR3 DNA sequence: TGTGCCAGCAGTGAACCGGGGGGCGCCTATAATTCACCCCTCCACTTT. Its protein product is CASSEPGGAYNSPLHF.

This clone was counted only a few times. CDR3: CASSFRGSRDQPQHF. CDR3 DNA: TGTGCCAGCAGCTTCCGCGGGTCGCGCGATCAGCCCCAGCATTTT. The rearrangement uses TRBV6-6 and TRBJ1-5; D is uncertain. The CDR3 has 15 amino acids. The germline V gene has CDR1 MNHNY and CDR2 SVGAGI (reference sequence). Deletions cut 6 bases from V and 5 bases from J, with 17 bases between.

The V call is TRBV5-4, the J call TRBJ1-1, with TRBD1 matching over 9 bases. This CDR3 is built from 17 residues. Germline lookup yields CDR1 SGHNT and CDR2 YYREEE (reference sequence). V lost 4 bases to trimming and J lost 5 bases; unmatched junction nucleotides: 15. The CDR3 spells CASSPTFFETGGTEAFF. The CDR3, as DNA: TGTGCCAGCAGCCCGACGTTTTTTGAGACAGGGGGGACTGAAGCTTTCTTT.

The CDR3 coding sequence is TGCGCCAGCAGCTTGCCGGGGGAATACGGTGGCTACACCTTC. Its translation: CASSLPGEYGGYTF. The chain uses TRBV5-1 and TRBJ1-2; weak D call: TRBD1 (5 bases). Trimming stripped 1 base from V and 7 bases from J, with 14 bases between. This CDR3 spans 14 amino acids. Germline CDR1 reads SGHRS; CDR2 reads YFSETQ.

This clone has just a few counts. The V call is TRBV10-3, the J call TRBJ1-2; 7 bases align to TRBD1. The CDR3 is 16 residues long. The V gene's germline CDR1 is ENHRY and CDR2 SYGVKD. Trimming took 6 bases from V and 3 from J; bases not matched to a gene: 13. CDR3 loop: CAIRRAGGQPYYGYTF. CDR3 coding DNA: TGTGCCATCAGACGAGCAGGGGGACAGCCTTACTATGGCTACACCTTC.

The rearrangement joins TRBV29-1 to TRBJ2-3; 7 bases align to TRBD2. Unmatched junction bases numbered 7, after V lost 7 bases and J lost 3 bases. This CDR3 region has 13 residues. Germline lookup yields CDR1 SQVTM and CDR2 ANQGSEA. The CDR3 region is CSGTSGRTDTQYF. The CDR3 bases are TGCAGCGGGACTAGTGGTAGAACAGATACGCAGTATTTT.

The chain uses TRBV4-1 and TRBJ1-1; no firm D call. Deletions cut 0 bases from V and 0 bases from J, with 11 bases between. Germline-derived CDR1 and CDR2 are MGHRA and YSYEKL. This CDR3 has 16 amino acids. CDR3 sequence (DNA): TGCGCCAGCAGCCAAGAAACGCGACGGATGAACACTGAAGCTTTCTTT. Amino acids: CASSQETRRMNTEAFF.

The chain is built from TRBV25-1 and TRBJ2-2, with TRBD2 as a possible D gene (6 bases). Germline assignment: CDR1 MGHDK and CDR2 SYGVNS. This CDR3 has 13 amino acids. Trimming took 5 bases from V and 6 from J, leaving 10 bases between them. The CDR3 sequence: CASSRTGAGELFF. The CDR3, as DNA: TGTGCCAGCAGTAGAACGGGAGCCGGGGAGCTGTTTTTT.

This clone was seen once. This chain uses TRBV6-1 with TRBJ1-2, with unresolved D. The V end lost 4 bases, the J end lost 4 bases, and 10 bases lay between the germline ends. Per germline, CDR1 MNHNS and CDR2 SASEGT. The CDR3 extends over 13 amino acids. The CDR3 reads CASSGRRLYGYTF. Written as DNA, the CDR3 is TGTGCCAGCAGTGGGCGTCGGCTCTATGGCTACACCTTC.

The rearrangement joins TRBV27 to TRBJ2-7; maybe TRBD2 (6 bases). The CDR3 runs to 15 residues. Trimming took 11 bases from V and 3 from J, leaving 23 bases between them. Germline V gene data show CDR1 as MNHEY and CDR2 as SMNVEV (reference sequence). The CDR3 coding sequence is TGTGCCGCGACCGAGGACGGGAGAGGTCGCTACGAGCAGTACTTC. As protein: CAATEDGRGRYEQYF.

This clone appeared once. The genes are TRBV28 and TRBJ2-2; no clear D gene. Germline loops: CDR1 MDHEN, CDR2 SYDVKM. The V end was cut by 0 bases, the J end by 8 bases, with 4 bases between. CDR3 length: 12 amino acids. In DNA, the CDR3 is TGTGCCAGCAGTTTATGGTCTGGGGAGCTGTTTTTT. Translation gives CASSLWSGELFF.

The V and J genes are TRBV18 and TRBJ2-5, with D possibly matching TRBD1 (6 bases). CDR1 KGHSH and CDR2 LQKENI come from the germline V gene. Trimming pared 2 bases from V and 5 bases from J, leaving 9 bases between. The CDR3 loop spans 13 amino acids. DNA of the CDR3: TGTGCCAGCTCACCAGGGGGCCAGGAGACCCAGTACTTC. It codes for CASSPGGQETQYF.

The chain combines TRBV5-6 with TRBJ1-4; D ambiguous. Trimming stripped 2 bases from V and 7 bases from J, with 15 bases between. CDR1 SGHDT and CDR2 YYEEEE come from the germline V gene. This CDR3 is 15 amino acids long. CDR3 in amino acids: CASSLRRAGGEKLFF. CDR3 nucleotides: TGTGCCAGCAGCTTACGGAGAGCCGGAGGTGAAAAACTGTTTTTT.

The chain uses TRBV5-1 and TRBJ2-7; 8 positions agree with TRBD2. Unmatched junction bases numbered 7, after V lost 0 bases and J lost 5 bases. Germline loops: CDR1 SGHRS, CDR2 YFSETQ. This CDR3 is built from 15 residues. CDR3 bases: TGCGCCAGCAGCTTGGCCTCGGGAGGGAACGACGAGCAGTACTTC. Its translation: CASSLASGGNDEQYF.

The chain uses TRBV15 and TRBJ2-1; 7 bases are shared with TRBD2. The V gene end was trimmed by 3 bases and the J gene end by 6 bases; junction bases not matched to a gene: 5. This CDR3 has 14 residues. Germline CDR1 and CDR2: LNHNV and YYDKDF (reference sequence). The CDR3 DNA is TGTGCCACCAGCAGTGGACTAGAGATCAATGAGCAGTTCTTC. It translates to CATSSGLEINEQFF.

The rearrangement uses TRBV28 and TRBJ2-1; D not certain. V lost 3 bases, J lost 11 bases, and 11 bases lay in between. The germline V gene has CDR1 MDHEN and CDR2 SYDVKM. There are 12 residues in the CDR3. The CDR3 loop is CASSLGSSQQFF. The CDR3 region has the DNA TGTGCCAGCAGTTTGGGATCCTCCCAGCAGTTCTTC.

The chain couples TRBV7-6 to TRBJ2-5; 7 bases map to TRBD2. Germline CDR1 and CDR2: SGHVS and FNYEAQ. Germline trimming cut 5 bases from V and 4 bases from J; bases unmatched to any gene: 16. The CDR3 contains 17 residues. As DNA, the CDR3 is TGTGCCAGCAGCACCCGACTAGCCCAAAGGGGCCGAGAGACCCAGTACTTC. Amino acid sequence: CASSTRLAQRGRETQYF. The complete variable domain, with remaining parts taken from reference TRBV7-6 and TRBJ2-5, reads GAGVSQSPRYKVTKRGQDVALRCDPISGHVSLYWYRQALGQGPEFLTYFNYEAQQDKSGLPNDRFSAERPEGSISTLTIQRTEQRDSAMYRCASSTRLAQRGRETQYFGPGTRLLVL.

V gene TRBV30 combines with J gene TRBJ2-1; D gene ambiguous. The CDR3 covers 12 residues. Germline V gene sequence: CDR1 GTSNPN, CDR2 SVGIG (reference sequence). Trimming shortened V by 4 bases and J by 4 bases, and 8 bases separated the two germline ends. The CDR3 here is CAWTRDYNEQFF. DNA of the CDR3: TGTGCCTGGACTAGAGATTACAATGAGCAGTTCTTC.

The rearrangement uses TRBV4-2 and TRBJ2-2; D ambiguous. V was shortened by 0 bases and J by 6 bases, with 8 bases between the two germline ends. The CDR3 is 14 amino acids. Germline V gene data show CDR1 as LGHNA and CDR2 as YNFKEQ. The CDR3 loop is CASSQEHWAGELFF. The CDR3 region has the DNA TGTGCCAGCAGCCAAGAACATTGGGCCGGGGAGCTGTTTTTT.